This TCR beta chain came from a study of cytomegalovirus exposure and HLA in healthy donors. This CDR3 contains 15 residues. Deletions cut 5 bases from V and 2 bases from J, with 15 bases between. Germline CDR1 reads SGHTA; CDR2 reads FQGNSA. PCR involved 60 Vbeta and 13 Jbeta primers. Method: immunoSEQ multiplex PCR; TCRdb's copy keeps in-frame clones and lacks some. The data contain hundreds of thousands of clones, around 80% of them singletons. This clone was seen a few times. The clonotype comes from a woman aged 55 to 70 in good health and CMV-seropositive. The sample comprised PBMCs. The chain links TRBV7-2 to TRBJ1-2; weak D call: TRBD1 (5 bases). For the CDR3, the DNA is TGTGCCAGCAGCCCCTGGCTGGGGGGGAACTATGGCTACACCTTC. Amino acid sequence: CASSPWLGGNYGYTF.